The clone carrying this T cell receptor beta chain was seen only a few times. What it recognizes is unknown. At one end, the junction sequence differs from germline, possibly due to a read error. The record originates from a study of cytomegalovirus exposure and HLA in healthy donors. 60 Vbeta and 13 Jbeta primers were used in PCR. Some clones are missing from TCRdb's copy, which holds only in-frame ones; the method was immunoSEQ multiplex PCR. The data show about 220,000 clones, 76% seen once. Germline-derived CDR1 and CDR2 are SEHNR and FQNEAQ (reference sequence). The CDR3 runs to 15 residues. The study, taken as a whole, reports: Some V segments, TRBV6-2 and TRBV6-3 among them, were indistinguishable and were therefore excluded. At a 0.05 false discovery rate, a later analysis found about 17,000 TCR beta sequences to be associated with HLA alleles.

This receptor was obtained from a man between 18 and 35 years old in good health and CMV-seronegative. The rearrangement uses TRBV7-9 and TRBJ2-3, with 8 bases that match TRBD1. The specimen sequenced was PBMCs. The CDR3 region is CSSSSDRVFSDTQYF. The CDR3 DNA sequence: TGTTCCAGCAGCTCGGACAGGGTATTTTCTGATACGCAGTATTTT.